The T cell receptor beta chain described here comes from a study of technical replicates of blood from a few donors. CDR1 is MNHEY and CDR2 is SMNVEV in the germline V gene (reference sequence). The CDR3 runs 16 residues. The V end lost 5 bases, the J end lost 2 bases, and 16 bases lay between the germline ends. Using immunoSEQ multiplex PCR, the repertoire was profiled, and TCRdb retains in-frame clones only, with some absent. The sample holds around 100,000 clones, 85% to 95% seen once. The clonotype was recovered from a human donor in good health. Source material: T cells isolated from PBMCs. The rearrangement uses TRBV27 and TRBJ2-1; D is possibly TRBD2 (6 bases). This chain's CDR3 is CASSRKAGSTYNEQFF. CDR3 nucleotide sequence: TGTGCCAGCAGTCGGAAAGCGGGCTCCACCTACAATGAGCAGTTCTTC.